This TCR beta chain was captured in a study of lymphopenia after photon versus proton radiotherapy. Study observations and caveats: After lymphocyte nadir, photon-treated repertoires showed oligoclonal expansion, especially CD8+ Temra. Post-nadir TCR diversity decline inversely tracked overall survival among those who died. Relative stability marked proton patients; photon patients lost diversity and naive cells.

TCRdb's copy holds only in-frame clones and misses some; the assay was immunoSEQ multiplex PCR. The table includes roughly 45,000 clones, 85% detected once. Between the trimmed V and J ends, which lost 4 bases and 3 bases, there was a span of 16 bases. Germline V CDR1 and CDR2: SGHDN, FVKESK. The CDR3 length is 16 residues. Notes on this clone: What it binds is unknown.

The sequencing here drew on peripheral blood, taken from a patient treated with photon-based radiotherapy. The receptor comes from a man aged 35-49 years with gastric cancer. The chain links TRBV14 to TRBJ1-3; D is ambiguous. In DNA, the CDR3 is TGTGCCAGCAGCCCGATGGCCAGTGCAGTTGGAAACACCATATATTTT. As protein: CASSPMASAVGNTIYF.